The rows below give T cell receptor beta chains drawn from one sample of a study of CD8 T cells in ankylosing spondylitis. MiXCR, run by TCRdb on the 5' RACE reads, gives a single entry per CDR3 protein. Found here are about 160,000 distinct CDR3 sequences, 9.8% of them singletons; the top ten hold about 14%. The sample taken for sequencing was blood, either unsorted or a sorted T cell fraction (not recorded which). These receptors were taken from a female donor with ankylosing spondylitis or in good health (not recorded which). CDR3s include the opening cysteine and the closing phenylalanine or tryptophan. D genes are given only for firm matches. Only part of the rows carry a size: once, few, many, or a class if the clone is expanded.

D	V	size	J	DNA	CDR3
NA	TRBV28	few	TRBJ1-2	TGTGCCAGCAGATCCGACGGCTCCTATGGCTACACCTTC	CASRSDGSYGYTF
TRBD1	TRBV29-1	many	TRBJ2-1	TGCAGCGTTGAATTCGGGGACAGGGGATATGAGCAGTTCTTC	CSVEFGDRGYEQFF
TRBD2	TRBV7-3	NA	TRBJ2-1	TGTGCCAGCAGCTTGGAGGGAGGGAGTGAGCAGTTCTTC	CASSLEGGSEQFF
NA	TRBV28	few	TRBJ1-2	TGTGCCAGCAGTTTAGTCCAGGGACGGGATGGCTACACCTTC	CASSLVQGRDGYTF
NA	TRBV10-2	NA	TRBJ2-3	TGCGCCAGCGTCGGGAGATCAAGGGGGACAGATACGCAGTATTTT	CASVGRSRGTDTQYF
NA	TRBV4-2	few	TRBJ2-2	TGTGCCAGCAGCCATACGGAGACAACGAACACCGGGGAGCTGTTTTTT	CASSHTETTNTGELFF
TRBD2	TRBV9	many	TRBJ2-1	TGTGCCAGCAGCGTAACGGGACTAGAATACAATGAGCAGTTCTTC	CASSVTGLEYNEQFF
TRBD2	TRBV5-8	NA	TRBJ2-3	TGTGCCAGCAGCTTGACTAGCGGGAGCGGCACAGATACGCAGTATTTT	CASSLTSGSGTDTQYF
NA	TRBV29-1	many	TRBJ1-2	TGCAGCGTTGAAGAAAGGCAGGCCCCTGGCTACACCTTC	CSVEERQAPGYTF
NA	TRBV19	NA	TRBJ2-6	TGTGCCAGTAGTATAGTAAACTCTGGGGCCAACGTCCTGACTTTC	CASSIVNSGANVLTF
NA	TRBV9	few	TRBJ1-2	TGTGCCAGCAGCGTAGGGTACGGCTACACCTTC	CASSVGYGYTF
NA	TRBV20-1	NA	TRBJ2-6	TGCAGTGCTAAAGGGGCTTTAGCGGTGTCCCTCTCTGGGGCCAACGTCCTGACTTTC	CSAKGALAVSLSGANVLTF
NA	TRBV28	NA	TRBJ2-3	TGTGCCAGCAGTTTATACCTGACCTCCACGGGCGCAGATACGCAGTATTTT	CASSLYLTSTGADTQYF
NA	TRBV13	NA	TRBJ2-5	TGTGCCAGCAGCCCAGGGGCCCTCCCTAGCGCCAATCGAAAGACCCAGTACTTC	CASSPGALPSANRKTQYF
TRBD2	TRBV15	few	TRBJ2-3	TGTGCCACCAGAAGAGCGGGGACAGATACGCAGTATTTT	CATRRAGTDTQYF
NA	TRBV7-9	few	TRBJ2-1	TGTGCCAGCAGCCCAGCAATGGGGGGTTCCTACAATGAGCAGTTCTTC	CASSPAMGGSYNEQFF